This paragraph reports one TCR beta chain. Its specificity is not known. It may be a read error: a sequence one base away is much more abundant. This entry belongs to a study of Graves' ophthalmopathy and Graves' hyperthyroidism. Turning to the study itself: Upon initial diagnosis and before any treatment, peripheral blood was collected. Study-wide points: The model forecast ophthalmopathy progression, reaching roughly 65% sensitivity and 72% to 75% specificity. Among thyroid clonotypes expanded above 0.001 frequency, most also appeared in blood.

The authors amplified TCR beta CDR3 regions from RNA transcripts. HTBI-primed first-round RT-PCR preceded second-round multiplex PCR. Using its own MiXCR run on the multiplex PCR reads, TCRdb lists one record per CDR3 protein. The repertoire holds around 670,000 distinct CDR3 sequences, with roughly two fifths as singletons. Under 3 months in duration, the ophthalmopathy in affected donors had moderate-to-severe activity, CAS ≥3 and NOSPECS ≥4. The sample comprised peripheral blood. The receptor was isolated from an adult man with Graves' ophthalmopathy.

CDR3 nucleotide sequence: TGTGCCACCAGTGAGAACGGGGGGATCTACGAGCAGTACTTC. Its translation: CATSENGGIYEQYF. The chain combines TRBV19 with TRBJ2-7, with TRBD2 matching over 7 bases. Germline V gene sequence: CDR1 LNHDA, CDR2 SQIVND (reference sequence). Trimming took 10 bases from V and 3 from J; bases not matched to a gene: 12. CDR3 length equals 14 residues.